A single TCR beta chain is shown here with its context. The length of the CDR3 is 15 residues. Looked up from germline, CDR1 is KGHDR and CDR2 is SFDVKD. V shed 3 bases and J 2 bases; nucleotides not matched to a gene: 6. Per the study methods: Amplified reference gene primers provided the basis for estimating nucleated cell counts. The protocol was immunoSEQ multiplex PCR, while the TCRdb copy is restricted to in-frame clones and leaves out a portion. That table supplies the V and J calls and clone size; D and trimming were determined from the DNA. The table includes 50,000 to 80,000 clones, 88% detected once. The Seattle site enrolled patients during active infection and followed them longitudinally. These data are taken from a study of blood T cell repertoires in COVID-19. Turning to the study itself: COVID-19 samples from acute and convalescent phases originated in the United States, Italy and Spain. Sources were T cells, B-cell-depleted T cells, or PBMCs; the material itself was cDNA or gDNA.

The specimen was peripheral blood. This sequence was found in an older woman with COVID-19, enrolled during active disease. The chain employs TRBV24-1 and TRBJ2-7; 7 bases align to TRBD1. Written as DNA, the CDR3 is TGTGCCACCAGTGATCACGGGACAGACCCCTACGAGCAGTACTTC. Amino acids: CATSDHGTDPYEQYF.